What follows are 18 T cell receptor beta chains derived from one specimen sequenced in a study of T-cell memory formation after mild COVID-19. One entry per CDR3 protein, called by TCRdb with MiXCR from the 5' RACE reads. This table has around 320,000 distinct CDR3 sequences, around 27% appearing once. The sequenced material came from PBMCs or a T cell subset sorted from them (not recorded which). These receptors were taken from an adult woman who had mild COVID-19 (a few samples of this study predate the infection). Cell type and time point are not known.

V usage is TRBV12-3 or TRBV12-4 and J usage is TRBJ1-2, with no clear D. V was trimmed by 5 bases and J by 8 bases, leaving 12 bases between them. The CDR3 has 12 amino acids. This chain's CDR3 is CASSENPGGYTF. The CDR3 DNA sequence: TGTGCCAGCAGTGAGAACCCTGGGGGCTACACCTTC.

This rearrangement joins TRBV10-3 to TRBJ2-1; no clear D. The CDR3 has 12 amino acids. Germline V lookup: CDR1 ENHRY, CDR2 SYGVKD. V was clipped by 6 bases and J by 9 bases, with 12 bases between them. CDR3 residues: CAIRPSPGEQFF. CDR3 nucleotide sequence: TGTGCCATCAGACCTAGTCCGGGTGAGCAGTTCTTC.

V and J are TRBV19 and TRBJ2-3, with no clear D. Germline V lookup: CDR1 LNHDA, CDR2 SQIVND (reference sequence). V lost 3 bases and J lost 1, with 11 bases in between. The CDR3 contains 15 residues. CDR3 amino acids: CASSMMGAGTDTQYF. CDR3 in DNA: TGTGCCAGTAGTATGATGGGCGCTGGCACAGATACGCAGTATTTT.

This clonotype was picked up many times. V usage is TRBV6-5 and J usage is TRBJ1-1; D is perhaps TRBD1 (6 bases). The CDR3 runs 13 residues. Trimming left V 6 bases short and J 5 bases short, with 13 bases between. Per the germline V gene, CDR1 is MNHEY and CDR2 is SVGAGI. CDR3 in amino acids: CASSPTGSTEAFF. CDR3 nucleotide sequence: TGTGCCAGCAGCCCCACAGGGTCGACTGAAGCTTTCTTT.

This clonotype occurred a few times. V is TRBV6-6 and J is TRBJ2-1; 9 positions agree with TRBD1. The CDR3 totals 16 residues. Germline V gives CDR1 MNHNY, CDR2 SVGAGI (reference sequence). V was clipped by 4 bases and J by 4 bases; unmatched bases: 8. CDR3 loop: CASSSPGQGLYNEQFF. CDR3 in DNA: TGTGCCAGCAGTTCCCCCGGACAGGGGCTTTACAATGAGCAGTTCTTC.

The sample holds a few counts of this clonotype. The rearrangement joins TRBV4-1 to TRBJ2-3; TRBD2 matches 12 bases. Looked up from germline, CDR1 is MGHRA and CDR2 is YSYEKL. The trim removed 6 bases at V and 2 bases at J, leaving 6 bases unmatched. CDR3 length: 16 amino acids. The CDR3 protein is CASRRLAGASTDTQYF. The CDR3 coding sequence is TGCGCCAGCAGACGACTAGCGGGGGCCTCCACAGATACGCAGTATTTT.

This chain joins TRBV7-9 and TRBJ2-1; possible D gene TRBD1, 5 bases. CDR1 and CDR2 (germline): SEHNR, FQNEAQ (reference sequence). This CDR3 spans 14 amino acids. The ends were cut back, 0 bases at V and 7 bases at J, with 10 bases in the middle. The CDR3 region has the DNA TGTGCCAGCAGCTTAGCTTCCAGGGTGAATGAGCAGTTCTTC. Encoded protein: CASSLASRVNEQFF.

This clonotype has a handful of counts. The chain recombines TRBV15 with TRBJ2-1, with 13 bases that match TRBD2. There are 15 residues in the CDR3. Germline CDR1 and CDR2: LNHNV and YYDKDF (reference sequence). Trimming at V came to 5 bases and at J to 8 bases, leaving 6 bases not matched to a gene. In DNA form, the CDR3 reads TGTGCCACCAGCCACGGGACTAGCGGGATGGATGAGCAGTTCTTC. Translation: CATSHGTSGMDEQFF.

This clonotype was observed a single time. A single base separates this from a much larger clone, so it may be a read error. The rearrangement joins TRBV7-3 to TRBJ2-3; no definite D call. V lost 4 bases and J lost 2, with 7 bases in between. This CDR3 comprises 13 residues. Germline CDR1 SGHTA, CDR2 FQGTGA. CDR3 sequence reads: CASSSRVTDTQYF. The CDR3 bases are TGTGCCAGCAGCTCCCGAGTCACAGATACGCAGTATTTT.

CDR3 amino acids: CAISEGGGRQGQYF. The CDR3, as DNA: TGTGCCATCAGTGAGGGAGGGGGCCGGCAGGGGCAGTACTTC. This sequence joins TRBV10-3 and TRBJ2-7; a weak D match, TRBD1 (7 bases). Germline V lookup: CDR1 ENHRY, CDR2 SYGVKD. The CDR3 totals 14 residues. Trimming shortened V by 2 bases and J by 9 bases, and 17 bases separated the two germline ends.

The gene calls are TRBV5-6 and TRBJ2-1; 9 positions agree with TRBD1. Germline CDR1 and CDR2: SGHDT and YYEEEE. The ends lost 0 bases at V and 8 bases at J; junction bases unmatched: 6. This CDR3 is 15 amino acids long. The CDR3 DNA follows: TGTGCCAGCAGCTTGGGCGGGACAGGGCCCTATGAGCAGTTCTTC. Its protein is CASSLGGTGPYEQFF.

The DNA for the CDR3 is TGTGCCAGCAGTTTGAACAGGGCCTACACCTTC. As protein: CASSLNRAYTF. The chain links TRBV12-3 or TRBV12-4 to TRBJ1-2; possible D gene TRBD1, 6 bases. Trimming removed 3 bases from V and 10 bases from J, with 9 bases in between. This CDR3 has 11 amino acids.

This clonotype appeared a few times. J is TRBJ2-1 and V is TRBV29-1; 14 nucleotides agree with TRBD2. The CDR3 spans 18 residues. Germline V gene sequence: CDR1 SQVTM, CDR2 ANQGSEA. V trimming: 4 bases; J trimming: 3 bases; junction bases outside the gene matches: 11. This CDR3 reads CSVALVGTSGSIYNEQFF. The CDR3 DNA sequence: TGCAGCGTTGCCCTCGTCGGGACTAGCGGGAGTATCTACAATGAGCAGTTCTTC.

This sequence joins TRBV24-1 and TRBJ2-3; TRBD1 matches at 8 bases. CDR3 size: 16 residues. The V segment lost 4 bases and the J segment 4 bases; nucleotides outside the gene matches: 9. Germline loops: CDR1 KGHDR, CDR2 SFDVKD. The CDR3 loop reads CATSDRQGHLADTQYF. The CDR3 coding sequence is TGTGCCACCAGTGACCGACAGGGGCACCTGGCAGATACGCAGTATTTT.

This chain connects TRBV7-2 to TRBJ2-1; TRBD2 matches 16 bases. Unmatched junction bases numbered 5, after V lost 3 bases and J lost 3 bases. Germline V lookup: CDR1 SGHTA, CDR2 FQGNSA. The CDR3 has 18 amino acids. The CDR3 sequence: CASSLGLAGGILYNEQFF. CDR3 DNA: TGTGCCAGCAGCTTGGGACTAGCGGGAGGGATACTCTACAATGAGCAGTTCTTC. The full variable domain, its missing parts supplied by reference TRBV7-2 and TRBJ2-1, is GAGVSQSPSNKVTEKGKDVELRCDPISGHTALYWYRQSLGQGLEFLIYFQGNSAPDKSGLPSDRFSAERTGGSVSTLTIQRTQQEDSAVYLCASSLGLAGGILYNEQFFGPGTRLTVL.

Only a few counts were recorded for this clonotype. This chain joins TRBV6-5 and TRBJ2-1, with D perhaps matching TRBD1 (6 bases). The CDR3 is made up of 13 amino acids. Trimming stripped 6 bases from V and 8 bases from J, with 14 bases between. From germline, CDR1 is MNHEY and CDR2 SVGAGI. In DNA form, the CDR3 reads TGTGCCAGCAGCCTTGGGGGCGTGGATGAGCAGTTCTTC. Its protein product is CASSLGGVDEQFF.

The chain recombines TRBV7-9 with TRBJ2-7; D gene uncertain. The V end lost 0 bases, the J end lost 6 bases, and 6 bases lay between the germline ends. Germline values: CDR1 SEHNR, CDR2 FQNEAQ (reference sequence). The CDR3 has 12 residues. The CDR3 bases are TGTGCCAGCAGCTTAGCCCGGGCCGAGCAGTACTTC. Amino acid sequence: CASSLARAEQYF.

This rearrangement joins TRBV5-1 to TRBJ2-2, with 14 nucleotides matching TRBD2. This CDR3 is 17 amino acids long. Germline CDR1 reads SGHRS; CDR2 reads YFSETQ. J was trimmed by 2 bases and V by 7 bases; bases with no gene match: 7. Written as DNA, the CDR3 is TGCGCCAGCCAAGTTGGACTAGCGGGGGGAAACACCGGGGAGCTGTTTTTT. It is translated as CASQVGLAGGNTGELFF.